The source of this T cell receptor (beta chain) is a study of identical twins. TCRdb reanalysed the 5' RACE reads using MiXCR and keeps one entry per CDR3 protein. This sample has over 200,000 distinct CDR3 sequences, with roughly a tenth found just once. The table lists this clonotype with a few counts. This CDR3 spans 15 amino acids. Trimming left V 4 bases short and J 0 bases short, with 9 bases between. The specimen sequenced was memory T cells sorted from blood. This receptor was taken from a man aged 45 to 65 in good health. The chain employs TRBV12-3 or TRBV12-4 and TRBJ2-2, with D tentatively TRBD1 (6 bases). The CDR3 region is CASSWGHTNTGELFF. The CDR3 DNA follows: TGTGCCAGCAGTTGGGGACACACGAACACCGGGGAGCTGTTTTTT.